Included here is one T cell receptor beta chain sequence, with context. TCRdb's copy holds only in-frame clones and misses some; the assay was immunoSEQ multiplex PCR. The sample has 95,000 to 150,000 clones, 87% seen once. This sample stems from a study of control samples from healthy donors and cancer patients. Germline V gene sequence: CDR1 SGHTA, CDR2 FQGNSA. V dropped 5 bases and J dropped 5; count of bases not matched to a gene: 5. This CDR3 region has 14 residues. The rearrangement uses TRBV7-2 and TRBJ2-1; 8 positions agree with TRBD1. Sequencing used blood. This TCR came from a man aged 30 to 45 in good health. In nucleotides, the CDR3 is TGTGCCAGCAGCGACCTGACAGGGGACAATGAGCAGTTCTTC. Its translation: CASSDLTGDNEQFF.